The rows below give T cell receptor beta chains drawn from one sample of a study of blood T cells in healthy people across ages. TCRdb re-analysed the 5' RACE reads in MiXCR, keeping a single row per CDR3 protein. This sample has about 930,000 distinct CDR3 sequences, with around 29% found just once. The same data also went into a second study, on T cells of mothers and their children.

Sequencing was carried out using blood. The receptors come from a woman between 40 and 50 years old in good health. Each CDR3 is given with its conserved first and last residue. Each record gives: clone size, D gene, V gene, J gene, CDR3 protein, CDR3 DNA. D genes are given only for firm matches. The size of a clone is reported for some rows only, either as once, few or many, or as a class for expanded clones.

clone size: .
D gene: .
V gene: TRBV6-2/TRBV6-3
J gene: TRBJ1-2
CDR3 protein: CASKRVDYGYTF
CDR3 DNA: TGTGCCAGCAAGCGGGTTGACTATGGCTACACCTTC

clone size: few
D gene: .
V gene: TRBV20-1
J gene: TRBJ2-3
CDR3 protein: CSASDPSGRTDTQYF
CDR3 DNA: TGCAGTGCTAGTGACCCCTCAGGTCGCACAGATACGCAGTATTTT

clone size: many
D gene: .
V gene: TRBV6-2/TRBV6-3
J gene: TRBJ2-3
CDR3 protein: CASSPGSRTQYF
CDR3 DNA: TGTGCCAGCAGTCCCGGCAGTAGGACGCAGTATTTT

clone size: .
D gene: TRBD1
V gene: TRBV7-2
J gene: TRBJ2-7
CDR3 protein: CANSKDRYSYEQYF
CDR3 DNA: TGTGCCAACAGCAAGGACAGGTACTCCTACGAGCAGTACTTC

clone size: .
D gene: TRBD1
V gene: TRBV10-3
J gene: TRBJ1-2
CDR3 protein: CAITTGEDGYTF
CDR3 DNA: TGTGCCATTACCACAGGGGAGGATGGCTACACCTTC

clone size: .
D gene: .
V gene: TRBV29-1
J gene: TRBJ1-4
CDR3 protein: CSVEAPLMDEKRFF
CDR3 DNA: TGCAGCGTTGAAGCACCCTTAATGGATGAAAAACGGTTTTTT

clone size: .
D gene: TRBD1
V gene: TRBV12-3/TRBV12-4
J gene: TRBJ1-2
CDR3 protein: CAGSFDRGNYGYTF
CDR3 DNA: TGTGCCGGCAGTTTTGACAGGGGAAACTATGGCTACACCTTC

clone size: many
D gene: .
V gene: TRBV12-3/TRBV12-4
J gene: TRBJ1-2
CDR3 protein: CASSQGNYGYTF
CDR3 DNA: TGTGCCAGCAGCCAGGGGAACTATGGCTACACCTTC

clone size: many
D gene: .
V gene: TRBV7-9
J gene: TRBJ1-5
CDR3 protein: CASSRGGAGQPQHF
CDR3 DNA: TGTGCCAGCAGCCGGGGGGGGGCAGGTCAGCCCCAGCATTTT

clone size: .
D gene: .
V gene: TRBV6-1
J gene: TRBJ2-3
CDR3 protein: CASSLPSGSTDTQYF
CDR3 DNA: TGTGCCAGCAGCCTACCGTCAGGGAGCACAGATACGCAGTATTTT

clone size: .
D gene: .
V gene: TRBV7-8
J gene: TRBJ2-3
CDR3 protein: CASSLVGGTPDTQYF
CDR3 DNA: TGTGCCAGCAGCTTAGTTGGGGGGACGCCAGATACGCAGTATTTT

clone size: many
D gene: TRBD2
V gene: TRBV6-4
J gene: TRBJ2-1
CDR3 protein: CASSQTDLGLAGDNEQFF
CDR3 DNA: TGTGCCAGCAGCCAGACAGATTTGGGACTAGCGGGGGACAATGAGCAGTTCTTC

clone size: many
D gene: .
V gene: TRBV6-1
J gene: TRBJ2-7
CDR3 protein: CATQRDSYEQYF
CDR3 DNA: TGTGCCACCCAAAGAGACAGCTACGAGCAGTACTTC

clone size: .
D gene: .
V gene: TRBV5-1
J gene: TRBJ2-7
CDR3 protein: CASSLFPGAANFYEQYF
CDR3 DNA: TGCGCCAGCAGCTTATTCCCTGGGGCAGCTAACTTCTACGAGCAGTACTTC

clone size: few
D gene: .
V gene: TRBV14
J gene: TRBJ1-2
CDR3 protein: CASSTGIATNYGYTF
CDR3 DNA: TGTGCCAGCTCTACCGGGATCGCCACTAACTATGGCTACACCTTC

clone size: many
D gene: .
V gene: TRBV10-3
J gene: TRBJ1-2
CDR3 protein: CAIGGTANYGYTF
CDR3 DNA: TGTGCCATCGGTGGGACGGCTAACTATGGCTACACCTTC

clone size: .
D gene: .
V gene: TRBV7-9
J gene: TRBJ1-2
CDR3 protein: CASSYDVDYGYTF
CDR3 DNA: TGTGCCAGCAGCTACGACGTAGACTATGGCTACACCTTC

clone size: .
D gene: TRBD1
V gene: TRBV25-1
J gene: TRBJ1-1
CDR3 protein: CASSARQGWTEAFF
CDR3 DNA: TGTGCCAGCAGTGCTCGACAGGGTTGGACTGAAGCTTTCTTT

clone size: .
D gene: .
V gene: TRBV20-1
J gene: TRBJ2-1
CDR3 protein: CSAAQPPAYNEQFF
CDR3 DNA: TGCAGTGCCGCCCAACCCCCAGCCTACAATGAGCAGTTCTTC

clone size: few
D gene: TRBD1
V gene: TRBV6-6
J gene: TRBJ2-5
CDR3 protein: CASSYIRGLSETQYF
CDR3 DNA: TGTGCCAGCAGTTATATCAGGGGGTTATCGGAGACCCAGTACTTC

clone size: .
D gene: TRBD1
V gene: TRBV2
J gene: TRBJ1-2
CDR3 protein: CASSGDRVVSYGYTF
CDR3 DNA: TGTGCCAGCAGTGGTGACAGGGTGGTTTCATATGGCTACACCTTC

clone size: .
D gene: .
V gene: TRBV7-6
J gene: TRBJ2-5
CDR3 protein: CASSHHRGQETQYF
CDR3 DNA: TGTGCCAGCAGCCACCATCGGGGCCAAGAGACCCAGTACTTC

clone size: many
D gene: .
V gene: TRBV3-1
J gene: TRBJ2-5
CDR3 protein: CASSHPGETQYF
CDR3 DNA: TGTGCCAGCAGCCATCCTGGAGAGACCCAGTACTTC

clone size: many
D gene: .
V gene: TRBV9
J gene: TRBJ2-7
CDR3 protein: CASSTLTGTEQYF
CDR3 DNA: TGTGCCAGCAGCACGTTAACAGGGACCGAGCAGTACTTC

clone size: .
D gene: .
V gene: TRBV4-3
J gene: TRBJ1-1
CDR3 protein: CASSQGGAKGGMNTEAFF
CDR3 DNA: TGCGCCAGCAGCCAAGGGGGAGCAAAAGGGGGGATGAACACTGAAGCTTTCTTT

clone size: .
D gene: TRBD1
V gene: TRBV5-1
J gene: TRBJ2-7
CDR3 protein: CASSLAPGQGSEQYF
CDR3 DNA: TGCGCCAGCAGCTTGGCCCCGGGACAGGGCTCCGAGCAGTACTTC

clone size: once
D gene: .
V gene: TRBV12-3/TRBV12-4
J gene: TRBJ1-2
CDR3 protein: CASRDITGRTDGYTF
CDR3 DNA: TGTGCCAGCAGGGACATTACGGGCCGAACGGATGGCTACACCTTC

clone size: once
D gene: .
V gene: TRBV12-3/TRBV12-4
J gene: TRBJ1-1
CDR3 protein: CVSRTAMNTEAFF
CDR3 DNA: TGTGTCAGCAGGACAGCGATGAACACTGAAGCTTTCTTT

clone size: .
D gene: .
V gene: TRBV12-3/TRBV12-4
J gene: TRBJ2-3
CDR3 protein: CASRPAGPSTDTQYF
CDR3 DNA: TGTGCCAGCAGGCCTGCGGGACCGAGCACAGATACGCAGTATTTT

clone size: many
D gene: .
V gene: TRBV28
J gene: TRBJ2-7
CDR3 protein: CASSLTGRSSYEQYF
CDR3 DNA: TGTGCCAGCAGTTTAACGGGACGGTCATCCTACGAGCAGTACTTC

clone size: .
D gene: TRBD2
V gene: TRBV29-1
J gene: TRBJ2-1
CDR3 protein: CSVRTHPGLAGLGNEQFF
CDR3 DNA: TGCAGCGTGCGAACCCACCCGGGACTAGCGGGATTGGGGAATGAGCAGTTCTTC

clone size: .
D gene: .
V gene: TRBV6-6
J gene: TRBJ1-1
CDR3 protein: CASRPRRVDTEAFF
CDR3 DNA: TGTGCCAGCAGACCTAGGCGGGTGGACACTGAAGCTTTCTTT

clone size: many
D gene: .
V gene: TRBV11-1
J gene: TRBJ2-7
CDR3 protein: CASSQRAEGNEQYF
CDR3 DNA: TGTGCCAGCAGCCAAAGAGCCGAGGGGAACGAGCAGTACTTC

clone size: .
D gene: .
V gene: TRBV4-3
J gene: TRBJ1-1
CDR3 protein: CAGSQDRTEGAGPEAFF
CDR3 DNA: TGCGCCGGCAGCCAAGATCGAACAGAGGGCGCCGGACCTGAAGCTTTCTTT

clone size: few
D gene: .
V gene: TRBV10-3
J gene: TRBJ2-3
CDR3 protein: CAISPARGASDTQYF
CDR3 DNA: TGTGCCATCAGTCCCGCGAGGGGCGCGTCGGATACGCAGTATTTT

clone size: many
D gene: .
V gene: TRBV5-6
J gene: TRBJ2-6
CDR3 protein: CASSFGSSGANVLTF
CDR3 DNA: TGTGCCAGCAGCTTCGGGAGCTCTGGGGCCAACGTCCTGACTTTC